The 20 T cell receptor beta chains listed next were all sequenced from one sample in a study of blood T cell repertoires in COVID-19. Using immunoSEQ multiplex PCR, the repertoire was profiled, and TCRdb retains in-frame clones only, with some absent. The sample carries 20,000 to 25,000 clones, more than 70% recorded once. The sample consisted of peripheral blood. The receptor source for this set is a human donor in a cohort sampled during active COVID-19.

The J gene is TRBJ2-3, the V gene TRBV5-1; 16 bases are a match to TRBD2. Germline lookup yields CDR1 SGHRS and CDR2 YFSETQ. V lost 3 bases, J lost 6 bases, and 7 bases stayed unmatched. The CDR3 spans 17 residues. The CDR3 coding sequence is TGCGCCAGCAGCTCGGGGACTAGCGGGAGGGCCCAGGATACGCAGTATTTT. Its protein product is CASSSGTSGRAQDTQYF.

The chain uses TRBV6-6 and TRBJ1-5, with 8 nucleotides matching TRBD1. Trimming at V came to 8 bases and at J to 1 base, leaving 10 bases not matched to a gene. This CDR3 comprises 16 residues. Per the germline V gene, CDR1 is MNHNY and CDR2 is SVGAGI (reference sequence). For the CDR3, the DNA is TGTGCCAGCGGGGAAGGTGGACAGGGCAGCAATCAGCCCCAGCATTTT. Translation gives CASGEGGQGSNQPQHF.

The chain joins TRBV19 to TRBJ2-1, with no clear D. Trimming left V 1 base short and J 4 bases short, with 5 bases between. Germline CDR1 and CDR2: LNHDA and SQIVND (reference sequence). This CDR3 comprises 13 residues. For the CDR3, the DNA is TGTGCCAGTAGTATAGGTCAGTACAATGAGCAGTTCTTC. Amino acid sequence: CASSIGQYNEQFF.

This clone occurred a few times. The chain uses TRBV5-1 and TRBJ1-6; the match to TRBD1 covers 9 bases. The CDR3 length is 15 residues. Germline V gene sequence: CDR1 SGHRS, CDR2 YFSETQ. Trimming at V came to 2 bases and at J to 10 bases, leaving 7 bases not matched to a gene. The CDR3 reads CASSFFTGGSSPLHF. DNA for the CDR3: TGCGCCAGCAGCTTTTTTACAGGGGGCAGCTCACCCCTCCACTTT.

The table lists this clone with a few counts. The genes are TRBV30 and TRBJ1-1; 7 nucleotides agree with TRBD1. Unmatched junction bases numbered 0, after V lost 1 base and J lost 1 base. The CDR3 has 13 residues. The V gene's germline CDR1 is GTSNPN and CDR2 SVGIG (reference sequence). CDR3 coding DNA: TGTGCCTGGAGTGGACAGGGGAACACTGAAGCTTTCTTT. It specifies CAWSGQGNTEAFF.

The chain is built from TRBV29-1 and TRBJ1-2; a weak D match, TRBD1 (5 bases). Germline values: CDR1 SQVTM, CDR2 ANQGSEA. The CDR3 is 12 residues long. Trimming took off 4 bases at V and 6 bases at J, with 12 bases between the two ends. Here the CDR3 reads CSVAGIRDGYTF. In nucleotides, the CDR3 is TGCAGCGTTGCAGGGATCCGGGATGGCTACACCTTC. Together with reference TRBV29-1 and TRBJ1-2, the CDR3 gives the full variable domain: SAVISQKPSRDICQRGTSLTIQCQVDSQVTMMFWYRQQPGQSLTLIATANQGSEATYESGFVIDKFPISRPNLTFSTLTVSNMSPEDSSIYLCSVAGIRDGYTFGSGTRLTVV.

This rearrangement joins TRBV12-3 or TRBV12-4 to TRBJ2-3; D not certain. Trimming removed 6 bases at V and 0 bases at J, with 4 bases between. There are 12 residues in the CDR3. For the CDR3, the DNA is TGTGCCAGCAGCCTTAGCACAGATACGCAGTATTTT. Its protein product is CASSLSTDTQYF.

This CDR3 is CSVLGGRGADTQYF. DNA for the CDR3: TGCAGCGTTCTTGGGGGCAGGGGGGCAGATACGCAGTATTTT. The gene calls are TRBV29-1 and TRBJ2-3, with a tentative D call TRBD1 (7 bases). The CDR3 loop spans 14 amino acids. Trimming pared 5 bases from V and 4 bases from J, leaving 16 bases between. Germline V gene lookup returns CDR1 SQVTM and CDR2 ANQGSEA.

V gene TRBV10-2 combines with J gene TRBJ2-5, with D maybe TRBD1 (6 bases). Trimming pared 4 bases from V and 4 bases from J, leaving 10 bases between. In germline, CDR1 is WSHSY, CDR2 SAAADI. The CDR3 is 13 residues long. The CDR3 spells CASSGQVLETQYF. Here the CDR3 DNA reads TGCGCCAGCAGTGGACAGGTTTTAGAGACCCAGTACTTC.

The V and J genes are TRBV6-5 and TRBJ1-5; TRBD1 is a possible D gene (5 bases). Trimming left V 1 base short and J 5 bases short, with 9 bases between. CDR1 MNHEY and CDR2 SVGAGI come from the germline V gene. The CDR3 totals 14 residues. The CDR3 protein is CASSYLPGDQPQHF. The CDR3 nucleotides are TGTGCCAGCAGTTACTTACCGGGGGATCAGCCCCAGCATTTT.

The CDR3 DNA reads as TGTGCCACCAGTGAAACGGGACAGGGGGTCTATGGCTACACCTTC. Translated, it gives CATSETGQGVYGYTF. The genes are TRBV24-1 and TRBJ1-2; 11 nucleotides match TRBD1. Germline V lookup: CDR1 KGHDR, CDR2 SFDVKD. V gave up 4 bases and J gave up 4 bases; unmatched junction bases: 4. The CDR3 has 15 residues.

This clone appeared a single time. The V gene is TRBV6-1, the J gene TRBJ1-1; D is perhaps TRBD1 (6 bases). Trimming cost V 3 bases and J 0 bases, with 14 bases left between them. This CDR3 is built from 16 residues. The germline gives CDR1 MNHNS, CDR2 SASEGT. DNA of the CDR3: TGTGCCAGCAGTGATCTGTTCGGGACAATGAACACTGAAGCTTTCTTT. This gives the protein CASSDLFGTMNTEAFF.

The chain carries TRBV11-2 and TRBJ2-4, with 8 bases matching TRBD2. The CDR3 contains 15 residues. In germline, CDR1 is SGHAT, CDR2 FQNNGV. V shed 7 bases, J shed 6 bases, and the junction held 11 bases outside the gene matches. CDR3 DNA sequence: TGTGCCAGCAAGCTGCAAGCGGGAGTGTCAAACATTCAGTACTTC. This translates into CASKLQAGVSNIQYF.

The V and J genes are TRBV28 and TRBJ1-2; 9 bases line up with TRBD1. V shed 7 bases and J 8 bases; nucleotides not matched to a gene: 17. CDR1 is MDHEN and CDR2 is SYDVKM in the germline V gene. The CDR3 totals 16 residues. The CDR3 DNA sequence: TGTGCCAGCACCAAGTTGTCCGGGACAGGGCTACGCGGCTACACCTTC. As protein: CASTKLSGTGLRGYTF.

The chain joins TRBV5-8 to TRBJ1-1; weak D call: TRBD1 (5 bases). From germline, CDR1 is SGHTS and CDR2 YDEGEE. V lost 0 bases and J 4 bases, leaving 13 bases between the germline ends. CDR3 length: 15 amino acids. This CDR3 reads CASSLVDRWSTEAFF. CDR3 DNA sequence: TGTGCCAGCAGCTTGGTTGACAGATGGAGCACTGAAGCTTTCTTT.

As DNA, the CDR3 is TGTGCCAGCGAACTGAACTATGGCTACACCTTC. It specifies CASELNYGYTF. The J gene is TRBJ1-2, the V gene TRBV6-5; D gene uncertain. Trimming shortened V by 8 bases and J by 2 bases, and 6 bases separated the two germline ends. The CDR3 runs to 11 residues. Germline CDR1 is MNHEY and CDR2 is SVGAGI.

V usage is TRBV5-5 and J usage is TRBJ2-3; the match to TRBD2 covers 9 bases. The V segment lost 3 bases and the J segment 0 bases; nucleotides outside the gene matches: 5. The V gene's germline CDR1 is SGHKS and CDR2 YYEKEE (reference sequence). The CDR3 is 16 amino acids. The CDR3 loop reads CASSSTSGGSTDTQYF. The DNA of the CDR3 is TGTGCCAGCAGCTCGACTAGCGGAGGAAGCACAGATACGCAGTATTTT.

This chain joins TRBV28 and TRBJ1-3, with D maybe TRBD1 (5 bases). V was clipped by 1 base and J by 4 bases, with 8 bases between them. The CDR3 covers 14 residues. Germline CDR1 MDHEN, CDR2 SYDVKM. The CDR3 spells CASSLSTVGNTIYF. CDR3 in DNA: TGTGCCAGCAGTTTATCGACAGTCGGAAACACCATATATTTT.

V usage is TRBV28 and J usage is TRBJ2-5; D is unresolved. Germline CDR1 MDHEN, CDR2 SYDVKM. Trimming cost V 5 bases and J 5 bases, with 12 bases left between them. The CDR3 extends over 13 amino acids. The CDR3 spells CASSRNPEETQYF. CDR3 nucleotide sequence: TGTGCCAGCAGTCGAAATCCGGAGGAGACCCAGTACTTC.

This clone appeared a few times. The CDR3 sequence: CASSPRLAGSTDTQYF. CDR3 nucleotide sequence: TGTGCCAGCAGCCCAAGACTAGCGGGAAGCACAGATACGCAGTATTTT. The V and J genes are TRBV7-2 and TRBJ2-3; 11 nucleotides line up with TRBD2. The V and J ends lost 5 bases and 0 bases, in that order; junction bases with no gene match: 4. CDR1 and CDR2 from the germline V gene are SGHTA and FQGNSA. The CDR3 covers 16 residues.